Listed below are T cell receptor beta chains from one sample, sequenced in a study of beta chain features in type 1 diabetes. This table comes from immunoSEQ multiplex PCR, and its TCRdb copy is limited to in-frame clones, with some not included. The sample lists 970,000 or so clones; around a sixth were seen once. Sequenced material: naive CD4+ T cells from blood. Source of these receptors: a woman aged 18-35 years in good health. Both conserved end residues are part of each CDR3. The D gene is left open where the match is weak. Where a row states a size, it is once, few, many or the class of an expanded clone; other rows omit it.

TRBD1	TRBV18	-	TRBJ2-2	CASSPGTGGAFGELFF	TGTGCCAGCTCACCAGGGACAGGGGGCGCCTTCGGGGAGCTGTTTTTT
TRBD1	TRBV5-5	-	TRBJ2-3	CASSPGQGMMSGTDTQYF	TGTGCCAGCAGCCCAGGACAGGGAATGATGAGCGGCACAGATACGCAGTATTTT
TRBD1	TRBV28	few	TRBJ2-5	CASSFRHRGVTQYF	TGTGCCAGCAGTTTTCGGCACAGGGGGGTGACCCAGTACTTC
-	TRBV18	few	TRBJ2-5	CASSPLRLALQETQYF	TGTGCCAGCTCACCTCTGAGGCTAGCGCTGCAAGAGACCCAGTACTTC
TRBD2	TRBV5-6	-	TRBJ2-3	CASTAGGTQYF	TGTGCCAGCACGGCGGGAGGTACGCAGTATTTT
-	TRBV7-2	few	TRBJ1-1	CASTGTRRYTEAFF	TGTGCCAGCACCGGGACACGAAGGTACACTGAAGCTTTCTTT
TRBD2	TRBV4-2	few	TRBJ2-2	CASSHTASGNTGELFF	TGTGCCAGCAGCCATACGGCTAGCGGTAACACCGGGGAGCTGTTTTTT
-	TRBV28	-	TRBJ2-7	CASSSGGSSYEQYF	TGTGCCAGCAGTTCCGGAGGAAGCTCCTACGAGCAGTACTTC
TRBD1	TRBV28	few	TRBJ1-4	CASTSGQGIEKLFF	TGTGCCAGCACCTCGGGACAGGGGATTGAAAAACTGTTTTTT
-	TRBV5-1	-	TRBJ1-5	CASSSIPDQPQHF	TGCGCCAGCAGCTCCATCCCCGATCAGCCCCAGCATTTT
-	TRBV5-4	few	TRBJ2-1	CASSTRAEVRQFF	TGTGCCAGCAGCACCCGAGCCGAAGTCAGGCAGTTCTTC
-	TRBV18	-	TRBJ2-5	CASSPNTGRETQYF	TGTGCCAGCTCACCAAACACAGGGCGAGAGACCCAGTACTTC
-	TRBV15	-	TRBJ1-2	CATSRDNYGYTF	TGTGCCACCAGCAGAGACAACTATGGCTACACCTTC
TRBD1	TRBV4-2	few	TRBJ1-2	CASSQVGQGDYGYTF	TGTGCCAGCAGCCAAGTGGGACAGGGAGATTATGGCTACACCTTC
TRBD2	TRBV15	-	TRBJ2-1	CATSLGLADYNEQFF	TGTGCCACCAGCCTTGGGCTAGCGGACTACAATGAGCAGTTCTTC
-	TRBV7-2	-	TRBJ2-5	CASSPKRVKETQYF	TGTGCCAGCAGCCCAAAGCGGGTGAAAGAGACCCAGTACTTC
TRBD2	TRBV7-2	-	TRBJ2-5	CASSYGRSRVETQYF	TGTGCCAGCAGCTACGGGAGGTCGCGGGTCGAGACCCAGTACTTC
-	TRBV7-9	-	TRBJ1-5	CASSLVDQPQHF	TGTGCCAGCAGCTTAGTCGATCAGCCCCAGCATTTT
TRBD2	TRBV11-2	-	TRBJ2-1	CASRTPGLAGNEQFF	TGTGCCAGCAGGACGCCGGGACTAGCGGGAAATGAGCAGTTCTTC
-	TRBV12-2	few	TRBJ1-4	CASRPSHRALLRNTNEKLFF	TGTGCAAGTCGTCCATCCCACAGGGCGCTACTACGAAACACAAATGAAAAACTGTTTTTT
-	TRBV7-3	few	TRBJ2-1	CASSSSGHSYNEQFF	TGTGCCAGCAGCAGCTCGGGACACTCCTACAATGAGCAGTTCTTC
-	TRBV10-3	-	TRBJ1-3	CAISESRTISGNTIYF	TGTGCCATCAGTGAGTCGAGGACGATATCTGGAAACACCATATATTTT
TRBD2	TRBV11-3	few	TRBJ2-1	CASSLGGLAGVGEQFF	TGTGCCAGCAGCTTAGGTGGACTAGCGGGAGTAGGTGAGCAGTTCTTC
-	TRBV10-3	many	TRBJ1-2	CAISGTENYGYTF	TGTGCCATCAGTGGGACAGAAAACTATGGCTACACCTTC
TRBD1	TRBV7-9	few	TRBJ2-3	CASSTGQGQDTQYF	TGTGCCAGCAGCACCGGACAGGGCCAAGATACGCAGTATTTT
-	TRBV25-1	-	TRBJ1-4	CASSNLLWEKLFF	TGTGCCAGCAGTAACCTTCTGTGGGAAAAACTGTTTTTT
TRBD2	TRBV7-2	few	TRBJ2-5	CASSRSGRFFGETQYF	TGTGCCAGCAGCCGTAGCGGGAGGTTCTTCGGAGAGACCCAGTACTTC
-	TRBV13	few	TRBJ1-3	CASSPRRRAGTSSGNTIYF	TGTGCCAGCAGCCCGAGACGGCGGGCAGGGACGAGCTCTGGAAACACCATATATTTT
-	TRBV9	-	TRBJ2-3	CASSVGTFRTDTQYF	TGTGCCAGCAGCGTTGGGACTTTCCGCACAGATACGCAGTATTTT
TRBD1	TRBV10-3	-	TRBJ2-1	CAITSDRVSYNEQFF	TGTGCCATCACCTCAGACAGGGTTTCATACAATGAGCAGTTCTTC
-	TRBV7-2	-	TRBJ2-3	CASSFGGTLGDTQYF	TGTGCCAGCAGCTTTGGCGGGACGTTAGGCGATACGCAGTATTTT
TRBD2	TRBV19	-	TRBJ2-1	CASSSGRAELNEQFF	TGTGCCAGTAGTAGCGGGAGGGCCGAATTGAATGAGCAGTTCTTC
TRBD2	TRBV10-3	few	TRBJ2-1	CAISESRLAAYNEQFF	TGTGCCATCAGTGAGAGCCGACTAGCAGCTTACAATGAGCAGTTCTTC
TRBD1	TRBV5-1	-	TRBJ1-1	CASSLQPTGANTEAFF	TGCGCCAGCAGCTTACAACCGACAGGGGCGAACACTGAAGCTTTCTTT
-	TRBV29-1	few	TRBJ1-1	CSVEQGGVNTEAFF	TGCAGCGTTGAACAGGGAGGGGTGAACACTGAAGCTTTCTTT
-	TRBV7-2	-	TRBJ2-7	CASSFGLTSYEQYF	TGTGCCAGCAGCTTCGGACTAACTAGCTACGAGCAGTACTTC
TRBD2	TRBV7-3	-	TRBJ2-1	CASSSSTSGWRQFF	TGTGCCAGCAGCTCATCCACTAGCGGGTGGAGGCAGTTCTTC
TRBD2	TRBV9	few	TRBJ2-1	CASTKGLADYNEQFF	TGTGCCAGCACCAAAGGACTAGCGGACTACAATGAGCAGTTCTTC
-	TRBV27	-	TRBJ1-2	CASTNGGAGDGYTF	TGTGCCAGCACCAACGGGGGGGCAGGGGATGGCTACACCTTC
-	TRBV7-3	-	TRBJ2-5	CASSRRAPETQYF	TGTGCCAGCAGCCGACGGGCCCCAGAGACCCAGTACTTC
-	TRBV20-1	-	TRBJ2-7	CSARPSIEQYF	TGCAGTGCTAGACCCTCGATCGAGCAGTACTTC
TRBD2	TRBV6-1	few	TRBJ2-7	CASSRTSGSSYEQYF	TGTGCCAGCAGTAGGACTAGCGGGAGTTCCTACGAGCAGTACTTC
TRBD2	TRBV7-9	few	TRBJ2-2	CASSDASGRSGGELFF	TGTGCCAGCAGCGACGCTAGCGGGAGGAGTGGCGGGGAGCTGTTTTTT
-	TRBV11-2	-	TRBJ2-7	CASSPGTFSYEQYF	TGTGCCAGCAGCCCAGGGACTTTCTCCTACGAGCAGTACTTC
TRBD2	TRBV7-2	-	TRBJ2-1	CASSLELAEYNEQFF	TGTGCCAGCAGCTTAGAGCTAGCGGAATACAATGAGCAGTTCTTC
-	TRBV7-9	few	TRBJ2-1	CASSSSGSTPNEQFF	TGTGCCAGCAGCTCCTCAGGATCGACCCCCAATGAGCAGTTCTTC